This T cell receptor (beta chain) derives from a study of beta chain features in type 1 diabetes. Findings and caveats of the study: PCR might favor shorter templates, but any such skew would affect patients and controls equally. Type 1 diabetes patients had moderately but significantly shorter TCRB CDR3s in all four CD4+ subsets.

The V and J ends lost 0 bases and 0 bases, in that order; junction bases with no gene match: 6. The length of the CDR3 is 18 residues. Germline CDR1 is ENHRY and CDR2 is SYGVKD. Every isolated RNA sample was fully reverse transcribed, so sequencing captured expressed TCRB transcripts. Regulatory, naive and central memory T cell samples averaged approximately 3.9 million reads. The assay was immunoSEQ multiplex PCR, and TCRdb's table has in-frame clones only and misses some. The sample holds hundreds of thousands of clones, 15% to 20% seen once. As to this clone: Its antigen is unidentified.

The chain employs TRBV10-3 and TRBJ2-1, with TRBD2 matching 9 bases. Material: naive CD4+ T cells from blood. The clonotype was recovered from a woman aged 18-35 years in good health. The CDR3, as DNA: TGTGCCATCAGTGAGTCGGGCGGGAGGGGGAGCTCCTACAATGAGCAGTTCTTC. Protein product: CAISESGGRGSSYNEQFF.